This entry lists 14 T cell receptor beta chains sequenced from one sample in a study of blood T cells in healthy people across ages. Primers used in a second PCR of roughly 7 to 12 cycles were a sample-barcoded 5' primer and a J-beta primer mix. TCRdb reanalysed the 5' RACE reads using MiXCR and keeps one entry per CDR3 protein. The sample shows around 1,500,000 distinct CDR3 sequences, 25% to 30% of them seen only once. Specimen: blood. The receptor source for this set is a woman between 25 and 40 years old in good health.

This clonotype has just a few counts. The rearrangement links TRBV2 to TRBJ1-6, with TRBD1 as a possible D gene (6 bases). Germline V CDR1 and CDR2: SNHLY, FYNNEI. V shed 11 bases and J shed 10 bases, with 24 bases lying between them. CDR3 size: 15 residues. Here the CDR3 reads CAGQKIRTSGSPLHF. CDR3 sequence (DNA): TGTGCCGGACAGAAGATTAGGACGTCGGGGTCACCCCTCCACTTT. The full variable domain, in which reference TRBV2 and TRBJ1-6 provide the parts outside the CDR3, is EPEVTQTPSHQVTQMGQEVILRCVPISNHLYFYWYRQILGQKVEFLVSFYNNEISEKSEIFDDQFSVERPDGSNFTLKIRSTKLEDSAMYFCAGQKIRTSGSPLHFGNGTRLTVT.

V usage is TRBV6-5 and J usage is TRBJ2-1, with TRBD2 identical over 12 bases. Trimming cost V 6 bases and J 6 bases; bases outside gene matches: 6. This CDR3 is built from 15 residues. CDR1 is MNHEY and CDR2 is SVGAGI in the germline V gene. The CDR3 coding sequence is TGTGCCAGCAGCGTTACTAGCGGGAGGAGCAATGAGCAGTTCTTC. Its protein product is CASSVTSGRSNEQFF.

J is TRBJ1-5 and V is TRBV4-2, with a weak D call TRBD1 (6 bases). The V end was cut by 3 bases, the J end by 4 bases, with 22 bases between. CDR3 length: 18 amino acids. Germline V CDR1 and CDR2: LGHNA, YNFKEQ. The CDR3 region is CASSQEAFVITGNQPQHF. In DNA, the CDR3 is TGTGCCAGCAGCCAGGAAGCGTTTGTGATCACAGGGAATCAGCCCCAGCATTTT.

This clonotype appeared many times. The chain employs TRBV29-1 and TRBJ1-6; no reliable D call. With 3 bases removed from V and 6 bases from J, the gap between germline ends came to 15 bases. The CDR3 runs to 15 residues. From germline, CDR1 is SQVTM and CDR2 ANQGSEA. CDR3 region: CSVDEGGAVNSPLHF. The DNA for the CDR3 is TGCAGCGTTGATGAGGGCGGCGCGGTTAATTCACCCCTCCACTTT.

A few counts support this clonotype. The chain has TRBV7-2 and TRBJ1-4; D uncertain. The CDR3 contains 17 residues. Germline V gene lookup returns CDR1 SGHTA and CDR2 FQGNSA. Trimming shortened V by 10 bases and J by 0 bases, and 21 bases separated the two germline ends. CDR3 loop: CATSPRSTYATNEKLFF. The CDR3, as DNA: TGTGCCACTTCCCCTCGGTCGACTTACGCAACTAATGAAAAACTGTTTTTT.

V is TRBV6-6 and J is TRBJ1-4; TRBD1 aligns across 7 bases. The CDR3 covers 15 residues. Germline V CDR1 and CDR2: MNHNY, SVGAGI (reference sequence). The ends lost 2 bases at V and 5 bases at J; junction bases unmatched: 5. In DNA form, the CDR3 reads TGTGCCAGCAGTTACGCGGGACAGAGAAATGAAAAACTGTTTTTT. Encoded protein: CASSYAGQRNEKLFF.

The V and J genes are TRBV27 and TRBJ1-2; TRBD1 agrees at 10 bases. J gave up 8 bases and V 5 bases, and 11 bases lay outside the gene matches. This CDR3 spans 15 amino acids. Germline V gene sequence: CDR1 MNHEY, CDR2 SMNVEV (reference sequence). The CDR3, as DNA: TGTGCCAGCAGTCTCGTCGCCGGGACAGGGGAGGGCTACACCTTC. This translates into CASSLVAGTGEGYTF.

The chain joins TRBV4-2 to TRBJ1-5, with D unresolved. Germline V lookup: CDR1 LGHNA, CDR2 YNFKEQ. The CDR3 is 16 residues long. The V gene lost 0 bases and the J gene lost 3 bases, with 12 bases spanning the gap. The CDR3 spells CASSQEPSGNNQPQHF. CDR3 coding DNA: TGTGCCAGCAGCCAAGAACCGTCCGGAAACAATCAGCCCCAGCATTTT.

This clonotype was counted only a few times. The CDR3 reads CASSRTGQGITDTQYF. CDR3 DNA: TGTGCCAGTAGTAGAACGGGACAGGGGATCACAGATACGCAGTATTTT. The rearrangement uses TRBV19 and TRBJ2-3; 10 nucleotides match TRBD1. V shed 4 bases, J shed 2 bases, and the junction held 6 bases outside the gene matches. Germline V gene data show CDR1 as LNHDA and CDR2 as SQIVND (reference sequence). This CDR3 region has 16 residues.

The CDR3 region is CASSEWQGSNQPQHF. CDR3 DNA sequence: TGCGCCAGCAGTGAGTGGCAGGGTAGCAATCAGCCCCAGCATTTT. The chain uses TRBV10-2 and TRBJ1-5; D is perhaps TRBD1 (5 bases). The V gene's germline CDR1 is WSHSY and CDR2 SAAADI. This CDR3 has 15 amino acids. Trimming took 1 base from V and 0 from J, leaving 7 bases between them.

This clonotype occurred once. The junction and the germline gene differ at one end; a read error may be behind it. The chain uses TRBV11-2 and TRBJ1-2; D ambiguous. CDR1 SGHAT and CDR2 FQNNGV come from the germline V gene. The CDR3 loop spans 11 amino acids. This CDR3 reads CANSLEGGYTF. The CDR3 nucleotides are TGTGCCAACAGCTTAGAGGGCGGCTACACCTTC.

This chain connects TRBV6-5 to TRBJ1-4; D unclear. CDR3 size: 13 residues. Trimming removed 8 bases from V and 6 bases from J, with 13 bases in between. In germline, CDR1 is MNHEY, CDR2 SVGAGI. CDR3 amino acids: CASRADRDEKLFF. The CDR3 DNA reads TGTGCCAGCCGAGCGGACCGGGATGAAAAACTGTTTTTT.

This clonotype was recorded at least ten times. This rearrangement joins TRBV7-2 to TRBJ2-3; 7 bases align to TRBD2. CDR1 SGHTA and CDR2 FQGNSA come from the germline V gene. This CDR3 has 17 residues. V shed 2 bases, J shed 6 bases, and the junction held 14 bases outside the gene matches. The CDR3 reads CASSLKLDSREFDTQYF. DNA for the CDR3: TGTGCCAGCAGCTTAAAGCTCGATTCGCGGGAGTTTGATACGCAGTATTTT.

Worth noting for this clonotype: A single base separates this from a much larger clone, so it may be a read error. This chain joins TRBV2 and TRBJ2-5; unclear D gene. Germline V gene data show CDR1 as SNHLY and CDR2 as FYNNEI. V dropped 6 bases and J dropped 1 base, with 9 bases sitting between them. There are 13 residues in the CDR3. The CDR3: CASRAGPQETQYF. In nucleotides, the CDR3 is TGTGCCAGCAGAGCAGGTCCCCAAGAGACCCAGTACTTC.